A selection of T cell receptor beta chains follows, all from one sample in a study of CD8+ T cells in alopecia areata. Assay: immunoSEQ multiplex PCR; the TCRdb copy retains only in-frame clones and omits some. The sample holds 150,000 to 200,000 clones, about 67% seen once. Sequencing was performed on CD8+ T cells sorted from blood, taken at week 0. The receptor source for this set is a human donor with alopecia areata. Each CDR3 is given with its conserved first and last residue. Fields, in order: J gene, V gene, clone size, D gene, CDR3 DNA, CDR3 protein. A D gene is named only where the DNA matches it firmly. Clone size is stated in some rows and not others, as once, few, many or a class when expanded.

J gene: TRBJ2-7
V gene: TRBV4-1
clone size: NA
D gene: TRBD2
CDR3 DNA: TGCGCCAGCAGCTATAGGAGGACTAGCGGATCCTACGAGCAGTACTTC
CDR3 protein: CASSYRRTSGSYEQYF

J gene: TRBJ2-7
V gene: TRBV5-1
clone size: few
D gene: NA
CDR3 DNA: TGCGCCAGCAGCACCGACAGTTACGAGCAGTACTTC
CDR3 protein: CASSTDSYEQYF

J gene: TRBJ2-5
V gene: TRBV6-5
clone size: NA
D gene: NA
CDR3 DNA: TGTGCCAGCAGTTACAGTATCGGGGGACACCAAGAGACCCAGTACTTC
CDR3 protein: CASSYSIGGHQETQYF

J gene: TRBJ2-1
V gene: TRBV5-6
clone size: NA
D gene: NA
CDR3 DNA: TGTGCCAGCAGCCAGGACTACCCCTCCTACAATGAGCAGTTCTTC
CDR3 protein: CASSQDYPSYNEQFF

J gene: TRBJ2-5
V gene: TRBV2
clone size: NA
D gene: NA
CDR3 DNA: TGTGCCAGCACGACAGAAGAGACCCAGTACTTC
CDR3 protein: CASTTEETQYF

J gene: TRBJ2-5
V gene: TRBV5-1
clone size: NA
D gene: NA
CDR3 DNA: TGCGCCAGCCGGGCCCGGGGAGAAGAGACCCAGTACTTC
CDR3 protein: CASRARGEETQYF

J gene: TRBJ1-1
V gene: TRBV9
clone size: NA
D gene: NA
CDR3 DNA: TGTGCCAGCAGCTTAAGTGAAGCTTTCTTT
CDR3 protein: CASSLSEAFF

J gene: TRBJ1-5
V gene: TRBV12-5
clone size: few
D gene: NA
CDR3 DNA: TGTGCTAGTGGTTTGAATACAGGAGGTGATCAGCCCCAGCATTTT
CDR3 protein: CASGLNTGGDQPQHF

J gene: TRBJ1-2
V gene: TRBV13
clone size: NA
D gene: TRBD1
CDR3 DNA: TGTGCCAGCAGCTTAGGGCGTCAGGGGGACCGTCTAGGCTACACCTTC
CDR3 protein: CASSLGRQGDRLGYTF

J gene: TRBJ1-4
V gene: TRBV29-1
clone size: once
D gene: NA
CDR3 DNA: TGCAGCGTTGAAGGGACAGAACCTACTAATGAAAAACTGTTTTTT
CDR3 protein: CSVEGTEPTNEKLFF

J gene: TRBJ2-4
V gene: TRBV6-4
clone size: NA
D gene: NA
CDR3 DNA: TGTGCCAGCAGTGACTCCAAAAACATTCAGTACTTC
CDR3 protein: CASSDSKNIQYF

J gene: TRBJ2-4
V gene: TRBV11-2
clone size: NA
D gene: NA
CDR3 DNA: TGTGCCAGCAGGCAACAGGGAACCTTAGCCAAAAACATTCAGTACTTC
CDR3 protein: CASRQQGTLAKNIQYF

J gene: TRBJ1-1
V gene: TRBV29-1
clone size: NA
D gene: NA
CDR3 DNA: TGCAGCGCCTCTCCGGGCACTGAAGCTTTCTTT
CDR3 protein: CSASPGTEAFF

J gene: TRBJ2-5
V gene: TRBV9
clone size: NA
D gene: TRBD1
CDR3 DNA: TGTGCCAGCAGCGCGACAGGGGACGGGACCCAGTACTTC
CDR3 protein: CASSATGDGTQYF

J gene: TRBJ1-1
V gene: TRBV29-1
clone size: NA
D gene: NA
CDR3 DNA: TGCAGCGTTTACGGCGGAAACACTGAAGCTTTCTTT
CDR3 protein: CSVYGGNTEAFF

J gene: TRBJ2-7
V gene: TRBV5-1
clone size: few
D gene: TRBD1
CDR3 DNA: TGCGCCAGCAGCCCGGGGACAGGGGAAGAGCAGTACTTC
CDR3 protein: CASSPGTGEEQYF

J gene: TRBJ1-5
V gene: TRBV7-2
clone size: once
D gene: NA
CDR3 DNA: TGTGCCAGCAGCGAGGGGCCCTACGGGGCAGCCCAGCATTTT
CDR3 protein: CASSEGPYGAAQHF

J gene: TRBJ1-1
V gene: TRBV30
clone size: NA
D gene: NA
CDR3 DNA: TGTGCCTGGAGAGACGGGAGTATCACTGAAGCTTTCTTT
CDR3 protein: CAWRDGSITEAFF

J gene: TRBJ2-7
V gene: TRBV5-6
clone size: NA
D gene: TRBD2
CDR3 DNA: TGTGCCAGCAGCGAGCTAGCGGCTACCTACGAGCAGTACTTC
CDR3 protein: CASSELAATYEQYF

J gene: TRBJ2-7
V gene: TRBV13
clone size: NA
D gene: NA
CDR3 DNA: TGTGCCAGCAGCTTAGGGAGGGGCGAGCAGTACTTC
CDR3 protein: CASSLGRGEQYF

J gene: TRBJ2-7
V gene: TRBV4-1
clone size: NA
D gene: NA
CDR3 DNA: TGCGCCAGCAGCCAAGATCTTGTACCCTACGAGCAGTACTTC
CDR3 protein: CASSQDLVPYEQYF

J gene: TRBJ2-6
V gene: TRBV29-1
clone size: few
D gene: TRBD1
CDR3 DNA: TGCAGCGTTCTCTTCGACGGGACAGGGGCACCCGGGGCCAACGTCCTGACTTTC
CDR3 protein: CSVLFDGTGAPGANVLTF

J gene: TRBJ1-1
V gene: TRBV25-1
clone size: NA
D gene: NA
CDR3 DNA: TGTGCCAGCAATGGCGGCAGGGAAGCTTTCTTT
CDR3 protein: CASNGGREAFF

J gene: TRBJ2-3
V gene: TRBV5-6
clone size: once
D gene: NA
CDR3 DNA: TGTGCCAGCAGCGACATAGATACGCAGTATTTT
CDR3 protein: CASSDIDTQYF

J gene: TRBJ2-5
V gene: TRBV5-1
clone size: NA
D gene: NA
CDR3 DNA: TGCGCCAGCAGACAATACAGCGGGGAGACCCAGTACTTC
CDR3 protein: CASRQYSGETQYF

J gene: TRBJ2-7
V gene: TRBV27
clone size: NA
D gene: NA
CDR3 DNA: TGTGCCAGCAGTTTATCGTTTAGCCTACTCGGACGCGGGCAGTACTTC
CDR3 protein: CASSLSFSLLGRGQYF

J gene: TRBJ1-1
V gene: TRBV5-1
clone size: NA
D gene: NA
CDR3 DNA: TGCGCCAGCAGCTTGACAGTGGCGGCTGAAGCTTTCTTT
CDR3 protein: CASSLTVAAEAFF

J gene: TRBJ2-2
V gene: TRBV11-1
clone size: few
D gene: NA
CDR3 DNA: TGTGCCAGCAGCCTGGACGGGGGACCCGGGGAGCTGTTTTTT
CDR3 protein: CASSLDGGPGELFF

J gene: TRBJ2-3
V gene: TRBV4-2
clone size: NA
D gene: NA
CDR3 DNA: TGTGCCAGCAGCCCTCAGGAAGACGCGGGCCCAGATACGCAGTATTTT
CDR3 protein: CASSPQEDAGPDTQYF

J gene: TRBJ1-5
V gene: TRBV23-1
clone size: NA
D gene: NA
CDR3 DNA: TGCGCCAGCAGTCAATGGGTATGTTTAAGCCTTCAGGGAGCGGGAGCCCAGCATTTT
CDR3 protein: CASSQWVCLSLQGAGAQHF

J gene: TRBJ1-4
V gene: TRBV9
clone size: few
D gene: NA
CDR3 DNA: TGTGCCAGCAGCTCTTCCGGGACATTAAATGAAAAACTGTTTTTT
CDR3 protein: CASSSSGTLNEKLFF

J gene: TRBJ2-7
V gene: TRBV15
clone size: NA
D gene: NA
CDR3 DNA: TGTGCCACCAGCAGAGATCGGGACTCGCTATTCTACGAGCAGTACTTC
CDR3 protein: CATSRDRDSLFYEQYF

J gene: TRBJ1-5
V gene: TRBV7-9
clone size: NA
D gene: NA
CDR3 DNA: TGTGCCAGCAGCTTAGCGATGGGCCCCAATCAGCCCCAGCATTTT
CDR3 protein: CASSLAMGPNQPQHF

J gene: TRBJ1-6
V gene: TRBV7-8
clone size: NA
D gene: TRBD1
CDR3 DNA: TGTGCCAGCAGCCTGGGACAGGGGTATTCACCCCTCCACTTT
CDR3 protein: CASSLGQGYSPLHF

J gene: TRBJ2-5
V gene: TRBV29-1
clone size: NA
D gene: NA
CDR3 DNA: TGCAGCGTAGTTCAGGGTCCAGAGACCCAGTACTTC
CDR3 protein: CSVVQGPETQYF

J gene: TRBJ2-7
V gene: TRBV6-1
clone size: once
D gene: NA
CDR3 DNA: TGTGCCAGCAGCCGGGACGGCGGGTACGAGCAGTACTTC
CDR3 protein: CASSRDGGYEQYF

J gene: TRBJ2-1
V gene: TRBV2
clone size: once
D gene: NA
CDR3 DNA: TGTGCCAGCAGTGACAGGGGGGTTGAGCAGTTCTTC
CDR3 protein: CASSDRGVEQFF

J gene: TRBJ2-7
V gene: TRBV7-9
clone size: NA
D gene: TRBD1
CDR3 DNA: TGTGCCAGCAGCCCGGGACAGGGAAGGACCTACGAGCAGTACTTC
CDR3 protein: CASSPGQGRTYEQYF

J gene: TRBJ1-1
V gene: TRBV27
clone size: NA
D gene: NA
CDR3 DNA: TGTGCCAGCCGCACCGGCGGGGGCCGCACAGCACGTCGGACTGAAGCTTTCTTT
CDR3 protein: CASRTGGGRTARRTEAFF

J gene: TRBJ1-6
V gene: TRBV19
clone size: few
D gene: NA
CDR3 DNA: TGTGCCACTACGGACGGTAATTCACCCCTCCACTTT
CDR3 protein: CATTDGNSPLHF

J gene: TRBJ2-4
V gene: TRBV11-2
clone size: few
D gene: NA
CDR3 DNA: TGTGCCAGCAGCTGGGGAAGCATTCAGTACTTC
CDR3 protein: CASSWGSIQYF

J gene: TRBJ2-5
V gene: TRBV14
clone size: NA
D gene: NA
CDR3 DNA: TGTGCCAGCAGCCAAGAAAACATGGAGACCCAGTACTTC
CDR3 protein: CASSQENMETQYF

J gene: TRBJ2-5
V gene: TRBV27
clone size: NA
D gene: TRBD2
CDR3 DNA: TGTGCCAGCCACCCGGGGCTAGCGGAAGAGACCCAGTACTTC
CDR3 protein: CASHPGLAEETQYF

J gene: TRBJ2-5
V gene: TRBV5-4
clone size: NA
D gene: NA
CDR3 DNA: TGTGCCAGCAGCTTGGGCCGGGGGTCGCAAGAGACCCAGTACTTC
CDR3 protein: CASSLGRGSQETQYF

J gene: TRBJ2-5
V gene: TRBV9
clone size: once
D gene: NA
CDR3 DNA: TGTGCCAGCTCTTCACAAGAGACCCAGTACTTC
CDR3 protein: CASSSQETQYF